The 12 T cell receptor beta chains presented below share a single source sample, sequenced in a study of cytomegalovirus exposure and HLA in healthy donors. This PCR relied on a set of 60 Vbeta primers and 13 Jbeta primers. TCRdb's table, derived via immunoSEQ multiplex PCR, lists solely in-frame clones and lacks some. The table lists approximately 190,000 clones, approximately 80% of them singletons. Sequencing was carried out using PBMCs. Receptors were obtained from a woman aged 25 to 39 in good health and CMV-seropositive.

This clone was seen more than once but under ten times. The chain recombines TRBV5-4 with TRBJ2-6, with D possibly matching TRBD2 (5 bases). The CDR3 is 17 amino acids. Trimming stripped 2 bases from V and 4 bases from J, with 16 bases between. Germline CDR1 SGHNT, CDR2 YYREEE (reference sequence). In nucleotides, the CDR3 is TGTGCCAGCAGCTTCCCCGCCCGGGGTGACGGGGCCAACGTCCTGACTTTC. The encoded protein is CASSFPARGDGANVLTF.

This chain connects TRBV5-1 to TRBJ2-5; 7 bases are shared with TRBD1. Unmatched junction bases numbered 0, after V lost 0 bases and J lost 1 base. The CDR3 extends over 14 amino acids. Looked up from germline, CDR1 is SGHRS and CDR2 is YFSETQ. This CDR3 is CASSLGQGQETQYF. The CDR3 DNA reads TGCGCCAGCAGCTTGGGACAGGGCCAAGAGACCCAGTACTTC.

The CDR3 here is CAWSAGQWSNQPQHF. The CDR3 nucleotides read TGTGCCTGGAGTGCCGGACAGTGGAGCAATCAGCCCCAGCATTTT. J is TRBJ1-5 and V is TRBV30; a possible D gene is TRBD1 (6 bases). The germline V gene encodes CDR1 GTSNPN and CDR2 SVGIG (reference sequence). This CDR3 is built from 15 residues. Trimming pared 1 base from V and 1 base from J, leaving 11 bases between. Complete variable domain (other parts from reference TRBV30 and TRBJ1-5): SQTIHQWPATLVQPVGSPLSLECTVEGTSNPNLYWYRQAAGRGLQLLFYSVGIGQISSEVPQNLSASRPQDRQFILSSKKLLLSDSGFYLCAWSAGQWSNQPQHFGDGTRLSIL.

The V and J genes are TRBV19 and TRBJ2-6; TRBD1 aligns across 12 bases. J lost 2 bases, V lost 4 bases, and 9 bases had no gene match. The CDR3 extends over 19 amino acids. Germline loops: CDR1 LNHDA, CDR2 SQIVND (reference sequence). CDR3 DNA sequence: TGTGCCAGTAGTACCGGGCCGGGACAGGGGGCGCCTGGGGCCAACGTCCTGACTTTC. It is translated as CASSTGPGQGAPGANVLTF.

J is TRBJ1-5 and V is TRBV27; possible D gene TRBD1, 6 bases. Germline-derived CDR1 and CDR2 are MNHEY and SMNVEV (reference sequence). V lost 5 bases and J lost 7, with 15 bases in between. The CDR3 runs to 14 residues. In nucleotides, the CDR3 is TGTGCCAGCAGTCCTCAGGGGATACGCCAGCCCCAGCATTTT. Its protein product is CASSPQGIRQPQHF.

V and J are TRBV19 and TRBJ2-1; the D is unclear. This CDR3 is 12 amino acids long. Trimming shortened V by 3 bases and J by 7 bases, and 7 bases separated the two germline ends. CDR1 and CDR2 (germline): LNHDA, SQIVND (reference sequence). The DNA of the CDR3 is TGTGCCAGTAGTATGGCCGGGAATGAGCAGTTCTTC. Residues: CASSMAGNEQFF.

In this sample, this clone turned up a few times. The V gene is TRBV7-8, the J gene TRBJ2-7; TRBD1 aligns across 7 bases. This CDR3 has 15 residues. The germline V gene encodes CDR1 SGHVS and CDR2 FQNEAQ. V lost 0 bases to trimming and J lost 7 bases; unmatched junction nucleotides: 9. CDR3 DNA: TGTGCCAGCAGCTTAGCCTTCGACAGGGATAGGGAGCAGTACTTC. Its protein is CASSLAFDRDREQYF. Looking up the rest from reference TRBV7-8 and TRBJ2-7 gives the full variable domain: GAGVSQSPRYKVAKRGQDVALRCDPISGHVSLFWYQQALGQGPEFLTYFQNEAQLDKSGLPSDRFFAERPEGSVSTLKIQRTQQEDSAVYLCASSLAFDRDREQYFGPGTRLTVT.

The chain employs TRBV11-2 and TRBJ2-7, with 7 bases lining up with TRBD1. V lost 5 bases, J lost 2 bases, and 3 bases stayed unmatched. CDR3 length: 13 amino acids. The germline gives CDR1 SGHAT, CDR2 FQNNGV. The CDR3 coding sequence is TGTGCCAGCAGCCCCGGGACAGCCTACGAGCAGTACTTC. Protein product: CASSPGTAYEQYF.

The J gene is TRBJ1-2, the V gene TRBV4-1, with TRBD1 identical over 7 bases. This CDR3 contains 14 residues. V trimming: 4 bases; J trimming: 4 bases; junction bases outside the gene matches: 6. The germline V gene encodes CDR1 MGHRA and CDR2 YSYEKL. CDR3 DNA sequence: TGCGCCAGCAGCCGAGGGGGCCGGTTCTATGGCTACACCTTC. This translates into CASSRGGRFYGYTF.

This clone came up once. This sequence joins TRBV19 and TRBJ1-2, with D possibly TRBD1 on 5 matching bases. The V and J ends lost 6 bases and 10 bases respectively, with 12 bases between them. This CDR3 comprises 11 residues. Germline loops: CDR1 LNHDA, CDR2 SQIVND (reference sequence). The CDR3 here is CASRTEFTYTF. The CDR3 nucleotides are TGTGCCAGTAGGACAGAGTTTACCTACACCTTC.

This clone was picked up one time. V usage is TRBV5-1 and J usage is TRBJ1-6; D possibly corresponds to TRBD1 (5 bases). Germline loops: CDR1 SGHRS, CDR2 YFSETQ. The CDR3 runs to 15 residues. The V end lost 0 bases, the J end lost 11 bases, and 15 bases lay between the germline ends. The CDR3 bases are TGCGCCAGCAGCTTGGCCGCAAGCCAAGGGGCACCCCTCCACTTT. Translated: CASSLAASQGAPLHF.

The V and J genes are TRBV5-1 and TRBJ2-7, with D possibly being TRBD1 (6 bases). Trimming cost V 0 bases and J 6 bases, with 16 bases left between them. The germline CDR1 and CDR2 sequences are SGHRS and YFSETQ. This CDR3 region has 15 residues. The CDR3 DNA sequence: TGCGCCAGCAGCTTGGTGGGGACACCATTTGTCGAGCAGTACTTC. Protein: CASSLVGTPFVEQYF.